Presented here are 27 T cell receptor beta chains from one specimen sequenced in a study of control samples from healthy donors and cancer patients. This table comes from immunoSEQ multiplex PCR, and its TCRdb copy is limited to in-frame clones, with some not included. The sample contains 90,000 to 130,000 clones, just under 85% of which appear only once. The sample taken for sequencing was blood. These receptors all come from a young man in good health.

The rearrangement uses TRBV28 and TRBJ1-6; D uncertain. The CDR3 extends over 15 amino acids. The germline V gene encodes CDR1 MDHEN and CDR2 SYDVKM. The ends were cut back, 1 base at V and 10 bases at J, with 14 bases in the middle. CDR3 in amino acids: CASSLSLRGGSPLHF. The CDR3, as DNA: TGTGCCAGCAGTTTATCCCTACGGGGTGGCTCACCCCTCCACTTT.

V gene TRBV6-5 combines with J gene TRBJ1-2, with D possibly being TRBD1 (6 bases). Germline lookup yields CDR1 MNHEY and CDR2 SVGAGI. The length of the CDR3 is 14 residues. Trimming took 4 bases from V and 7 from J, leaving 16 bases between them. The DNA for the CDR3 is TGTGCCAGCAGTTCTCAGTCAGGGGCCGGTGGCTACACCTTC. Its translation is CASSSQSGAGGYTF.

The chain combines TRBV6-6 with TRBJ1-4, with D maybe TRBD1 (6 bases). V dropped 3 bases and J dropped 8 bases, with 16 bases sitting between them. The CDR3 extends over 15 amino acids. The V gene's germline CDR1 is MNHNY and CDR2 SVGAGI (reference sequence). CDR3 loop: CASSYGGGALEKLFF. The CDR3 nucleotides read TGTGCCAGCAGTTATGGAGGGGGGGCCTTAGAAAAACTGTTTTTT.

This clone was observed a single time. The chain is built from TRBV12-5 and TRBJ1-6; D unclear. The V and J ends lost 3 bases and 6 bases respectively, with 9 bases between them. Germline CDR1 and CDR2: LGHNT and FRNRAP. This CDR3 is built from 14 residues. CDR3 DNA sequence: TGTGCTAGTGGTTTAGGGCAGGCTAATTCACCCCTCCACTTT. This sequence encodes CASGLGQANSPLHF.

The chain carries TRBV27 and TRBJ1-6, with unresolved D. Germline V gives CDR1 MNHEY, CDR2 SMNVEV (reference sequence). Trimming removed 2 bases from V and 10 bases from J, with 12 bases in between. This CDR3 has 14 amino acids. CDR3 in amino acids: CASSLGRLYSPLHF. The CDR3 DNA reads TGTGCCAGCAGTTTAGGGCGGCTTTACTCACCCCTCCACTTT.

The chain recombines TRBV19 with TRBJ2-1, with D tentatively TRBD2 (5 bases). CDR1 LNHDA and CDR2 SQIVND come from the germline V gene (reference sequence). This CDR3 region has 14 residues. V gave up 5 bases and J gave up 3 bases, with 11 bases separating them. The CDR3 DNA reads TGTGCCAGTAGTGGGGTACTAGGCTACAATGAGCAGTTCTTC. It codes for CASSGVLGYNEQFF.

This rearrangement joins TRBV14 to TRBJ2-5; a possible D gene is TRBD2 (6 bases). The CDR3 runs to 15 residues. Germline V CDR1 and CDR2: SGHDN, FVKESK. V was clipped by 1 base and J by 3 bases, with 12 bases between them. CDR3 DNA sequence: TGTGCCAGCAGCCAAGTGCGGCTAGCGAAAGAGACCCAGTACTTC. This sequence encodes CASSQVRLAKETQYF.

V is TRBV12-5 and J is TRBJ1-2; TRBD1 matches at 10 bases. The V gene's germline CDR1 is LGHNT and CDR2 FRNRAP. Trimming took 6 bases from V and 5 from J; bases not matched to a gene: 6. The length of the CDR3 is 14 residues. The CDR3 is CASGVGDRGYGYTF. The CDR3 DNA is TGTGCTAGTGGGGTGGGGGACAGGGGTTATGGCTACACCTTC.

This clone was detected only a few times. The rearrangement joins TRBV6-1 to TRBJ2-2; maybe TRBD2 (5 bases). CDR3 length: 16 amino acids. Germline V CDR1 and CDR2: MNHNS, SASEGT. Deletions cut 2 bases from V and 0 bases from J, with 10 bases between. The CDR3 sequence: CASSERRLSNTGELFF. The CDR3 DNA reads TGTGCCAGCAGTGAAAGGAGACTATCGAACACCGGGGAGCTGTTTTTT.

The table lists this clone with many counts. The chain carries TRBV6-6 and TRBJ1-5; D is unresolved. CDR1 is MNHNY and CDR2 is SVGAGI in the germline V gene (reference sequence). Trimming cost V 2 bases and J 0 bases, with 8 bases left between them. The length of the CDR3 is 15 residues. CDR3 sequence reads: CASSYTSNSNQPQHF. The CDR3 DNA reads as TGTGCCAGCAGTTACACATCGAATAGCAATCAGCCCCAGCATTTT.

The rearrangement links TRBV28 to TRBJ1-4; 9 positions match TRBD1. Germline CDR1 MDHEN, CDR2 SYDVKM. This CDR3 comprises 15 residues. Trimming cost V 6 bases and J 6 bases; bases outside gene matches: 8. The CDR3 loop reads CASSNNRGRDEKLFF. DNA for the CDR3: TGTGCCAGCAGCAATAACAGGGGGCGTGATGAAAAACTGTTTTTT.

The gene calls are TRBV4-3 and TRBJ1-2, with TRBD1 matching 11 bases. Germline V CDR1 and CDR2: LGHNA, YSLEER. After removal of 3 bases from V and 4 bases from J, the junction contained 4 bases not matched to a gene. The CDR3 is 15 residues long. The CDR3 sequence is CASSQGTGGIYGYTF. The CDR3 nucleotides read TGCGCCAGCAGCCAGGGGACAGGGGGGATCTATGGCTACACCTTC.

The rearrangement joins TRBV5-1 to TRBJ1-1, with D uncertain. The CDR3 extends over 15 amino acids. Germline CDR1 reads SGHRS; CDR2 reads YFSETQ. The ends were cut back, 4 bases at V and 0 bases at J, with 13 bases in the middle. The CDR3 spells CASSQNTAMNTEAFF. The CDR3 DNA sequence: TGCGCCAGCAGCCAGAACACAGCGATGAACACTGAAGCTTTCTTT. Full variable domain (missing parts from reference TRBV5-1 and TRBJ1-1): KAGVTQTPRYLIKTRGQQVTLSCSPISGHRSVSWYQQTPGQGLQFLFEYFSETQRNKGNFPGRFSGRQFSNSRSEMNVSTLELGDSALYLCASSQNTAMNTEAFFGQGTRLTVV.

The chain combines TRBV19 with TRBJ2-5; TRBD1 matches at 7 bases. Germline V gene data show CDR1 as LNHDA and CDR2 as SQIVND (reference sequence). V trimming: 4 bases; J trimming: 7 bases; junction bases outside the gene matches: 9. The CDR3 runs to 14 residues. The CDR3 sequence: CASSTQGIRVTQYF. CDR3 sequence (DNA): TGTGCCAGTAGTACACAGGGGATTCGCGTGACCCAGTACTTC.

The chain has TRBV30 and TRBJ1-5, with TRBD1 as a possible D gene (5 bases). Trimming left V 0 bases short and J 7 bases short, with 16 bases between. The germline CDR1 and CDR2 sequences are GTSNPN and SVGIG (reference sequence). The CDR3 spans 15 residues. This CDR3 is CAWSVPVAGGQPQHF. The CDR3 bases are TGTGCCTGGAGTGTTCCGGTGGCCGGGGGGCAGCCCCAGCATTTT.

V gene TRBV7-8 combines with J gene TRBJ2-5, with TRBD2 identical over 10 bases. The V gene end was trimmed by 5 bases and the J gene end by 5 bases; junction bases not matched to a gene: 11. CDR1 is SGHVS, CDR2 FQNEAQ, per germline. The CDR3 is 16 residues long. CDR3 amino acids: CASSRAGGFAGETQYF. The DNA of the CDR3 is TGTGCCAGCAGCCGAGCGGGGGGGTTCGCTGGGGAGACCCAGTACTTC.

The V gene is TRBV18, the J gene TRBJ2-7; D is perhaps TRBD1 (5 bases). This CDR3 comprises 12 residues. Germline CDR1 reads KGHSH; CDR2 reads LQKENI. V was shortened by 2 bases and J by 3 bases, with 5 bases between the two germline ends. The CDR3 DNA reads TGTGCCAGCTCACCAACAGGCTACGAGCAGTACGTC. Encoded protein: CASSPTGYEQYV.

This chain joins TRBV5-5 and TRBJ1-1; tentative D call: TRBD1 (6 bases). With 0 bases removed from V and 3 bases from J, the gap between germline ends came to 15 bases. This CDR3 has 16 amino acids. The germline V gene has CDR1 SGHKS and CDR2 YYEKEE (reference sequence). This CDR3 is CASSLAAGARYTEAFF. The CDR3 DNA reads TGTGCCAGCAGCTTGGCGGCAGGGGCTAGGTACACTGAAGCTTTCTTT.

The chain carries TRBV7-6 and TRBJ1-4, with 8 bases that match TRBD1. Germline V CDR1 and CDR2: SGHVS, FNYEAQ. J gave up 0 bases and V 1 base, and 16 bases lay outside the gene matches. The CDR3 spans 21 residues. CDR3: CASSLGPPFGTGVATNEKLFF. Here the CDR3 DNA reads TGTGCCAGCAGCTTAGGGCCCCCCTTCGGGACAGGAGTTGCAACTAATGAAAAACTGTTTTTT.

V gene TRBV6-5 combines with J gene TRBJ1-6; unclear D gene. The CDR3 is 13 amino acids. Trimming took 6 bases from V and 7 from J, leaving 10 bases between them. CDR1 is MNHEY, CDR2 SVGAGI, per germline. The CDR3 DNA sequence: TGTGCCAGCAGAATAGATTTCAATTCACCCCTCCACTTT. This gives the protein CASRIDFNSPLHF.

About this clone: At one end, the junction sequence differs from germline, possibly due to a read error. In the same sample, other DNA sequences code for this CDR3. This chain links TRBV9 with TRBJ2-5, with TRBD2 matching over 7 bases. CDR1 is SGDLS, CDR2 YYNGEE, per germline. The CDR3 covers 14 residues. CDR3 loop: CASSVGGGGETQYF. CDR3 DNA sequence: TGTGCCAGTAGCGTAGGCGGGGGAGGAGAGACCCAGTACTTC.

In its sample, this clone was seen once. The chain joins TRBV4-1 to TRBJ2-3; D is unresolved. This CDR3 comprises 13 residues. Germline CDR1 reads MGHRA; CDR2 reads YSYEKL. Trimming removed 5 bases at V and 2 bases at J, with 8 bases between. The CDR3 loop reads CASSAYFTDTQYF. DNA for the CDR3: TGCGCCAGCAGCGCTTATTTCACAGATACGCAGTATTTT.

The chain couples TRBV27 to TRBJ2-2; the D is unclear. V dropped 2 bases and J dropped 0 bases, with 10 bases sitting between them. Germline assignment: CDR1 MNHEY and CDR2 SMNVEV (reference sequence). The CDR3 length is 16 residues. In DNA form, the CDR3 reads TGTGCCAGCAGTTTAAATCCAGGCCCGAACACCGGGGAGCTGTTTTTT. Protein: CASSLNPGPNTGELFF.

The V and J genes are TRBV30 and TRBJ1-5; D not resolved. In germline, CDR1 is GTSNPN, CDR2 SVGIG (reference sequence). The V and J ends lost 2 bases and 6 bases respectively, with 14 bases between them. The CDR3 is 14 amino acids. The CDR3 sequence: CAWSSGREGQPQHF. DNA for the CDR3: TGTGCCTGGAGTAGTGGGAGGGAGGGTCAGCCCCAGCATTTT.

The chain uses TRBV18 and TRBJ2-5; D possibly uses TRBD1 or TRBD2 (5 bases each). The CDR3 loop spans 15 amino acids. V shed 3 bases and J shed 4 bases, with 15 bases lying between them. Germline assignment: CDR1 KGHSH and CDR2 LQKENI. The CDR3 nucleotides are TGTGCCAGCTCACCCTGGGCCCTGGGGACAGAGACCCAGTACTTC. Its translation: CASSPWALGTETQYF.

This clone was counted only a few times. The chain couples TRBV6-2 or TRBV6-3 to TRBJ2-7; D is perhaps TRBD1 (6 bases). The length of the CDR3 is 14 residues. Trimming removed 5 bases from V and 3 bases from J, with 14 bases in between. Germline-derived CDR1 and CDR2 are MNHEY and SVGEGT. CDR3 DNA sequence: TGTGCCAGCAGTCCACAGGGAGAGAGCTACGAGCAGTACTTC. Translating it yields CASSPQGESYEQYF.

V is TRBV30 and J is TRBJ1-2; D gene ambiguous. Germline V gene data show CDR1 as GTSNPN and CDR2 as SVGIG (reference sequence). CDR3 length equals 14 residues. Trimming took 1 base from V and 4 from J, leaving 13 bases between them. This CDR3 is CAWSAGSPFYGYTF. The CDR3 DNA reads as TGTGCCTGGAGTGCCGGCAGTCCCTTCTATGGCTACACCTTC.